Below, 9 T cell receptor beta chains from the same sample are listed, as sequenced in a study of blood T cell repertoires in COVID-19. Profiling relied on immunoSEQ multiplex PCR, and the TCRdb table lists in-frame clones only, not all of them. The sample holds about 81,000 clones; over 70% are singletons and the top ten take approximately 4.6%. Sequencing input: peripheral blood. Receptors originate from a woman between 50 and 59 years old with acute or convalescent COVID-19.

This clone was observed a single time. The V and J genes are TRBV7-3 and TRBJ2-5; weak D call: TRBD2 (6 bases). V lost 5 bases and J lost 5, with 18 bases in between. Germline CDR1 reads SGHTA; CDR2 reads FQGTGA. This CDR3 contains 15 residues. CDR3 DNA: TGTGCCAGCAGCCCCTCCGGGGTAGGAGGGGAGACCCAGTACTTC. Translation gives CASSPSGVGGETQYF.

The J gene is TRBJ2-5, the V gene TRBV5-1; 8 positions match TRBD2. With V trimmed by 2 bases and J by 4 bases, 13 bases remained unmatched. Per the germline V gene, CDR1 is SGHRS and CDR2 is YFSETQ. This CDR3 has 17 amino acids. In nucleotides, the CDR3 is TGCGCCAGCAGCTTATCTATAAACGGGGGGGCAGGAGAGACCCAGTACTTC. Its translation: CASSLSINGGAGETQYF.

The rearrangement uses TRBV28 and TRBJ1-4; no firm D call. Per germline, CDR1 MDHEN and CDR2 SYDVKM. V lost 1 base and J 10 bases, leaving 10 bases between the germline ends. The CDR3 loop spans 13 amino acids. The chain's CDR3 is CASSLLVEGKLFF. CDR3 sequence (DNA): TGTGCCAGCAGTTTATTAGTTGAGGGAAAACTGTTTTTT.

This clone has only one observation. The chain links TRBV5-1 to TRBJ1-2, with D unresolved. Looked up from germline, CDR1 is SGHRS and CDR2 is YFSETQ. The CDR3 consists of 13 residues. V dropped 3 bases and J dropped 8 bases, with 14 bases sitting between them. The CDR3 DNA follows: TGCGCCAGCAGCTCGAGGGCAGCGGGCGGCTACACCTTC. It codes for CASSSRAAGGYTF.

The chain has TRBV2 and TRBJ1-5; D gene uncertain. V lost 6 bases to trimming and J lost 2 bases, with 14 bases between them. CDR3 length equals 15 residues. CDR1 and CDR2 from the germline V gene are SNHLY and FYNNEI. The CDR3 here is CASREAIYGNQPQHF. CDR3 DNA: TGTGCCAGCAGGGAGGCGATTTACGGCAATCAGCCCCAGCATTTT.

The V call is TRBV19, the J call TRBJ1-2, with D maybe TRBD1 (5 bases). V dropped 5 bases and J dropped 8 bases, with 12 bases sitting between them. The CDR3 totals 12 residues. The V gene's germline CDR1 is LNHDA and CDR2 SQIVND (reference sequence). As DNA, the CDR3 is TGTGCCAGTAGTCGGGGGACCGGAGGCTACACCTTC. Translation: CASSRGTGGYTF.

The chain has TRBV7-2 and TRBJ2-7; 9 positions agree with TRBD2. Germline V gene data show CDR1 as SGHTA and CDR2 as FQGNSA. V shed 7 bases, J shed 3 bases, and the junction held 10 bases outside the gene matches. CDR3 length equals 15 residues. The CDR3 here is CASTPGLAFIYEQYF. DNA of the CDR3: TGTGCCAGCACCCCGGGACTAGCCTTCATCTACGAGCAGTACTTC. Full variable domain (remainder filled in from reference TRBV7-2 and TRBJ2-7): GAGVSQSPSNKVTEKGKDVELRCDPISGHTALYWYRQSLGQGLEFLIYFQGNSAPDKSGLPSDRFSAERTGGSVSTLTIQRTQQEDSAVYLCASTPGLAFIYEQYFGPGTRLTVT.

Written as DNA, the CDR3 is TGTGCCAGCAGTTTGGGGGGAGGGGATGAGCAGTTCTTC. It encodes CASSLGGGDEQFF. This rearrangement joins TRBV12-3 or TRBV12-4 to TRBJ2-1; 7 bases are a match to TRBD2. This CDR3 contains 13 residues. The V segment lost 3 bases and the J segment 8 bases; nucleotides outside the gene matches: 4.

This rearrangement joins TRBV19 to TRBJ1-2, with TRBD1 identical over 7 bases. This CDR3 comprises 14 residues. The germline gives CDR1 LNHDA, CDR2 SQIVND (reference sequence). The J segment lost 5 bases and the V segment lost 3 bases, leaving 6 bases of the junction unmatched. DNA for the CDR3: TGTGCCAGTAGTATGTCGACAGGGACTTATGGCTACACCTTC. Amino acids: CASSMSTGTYGYTF.